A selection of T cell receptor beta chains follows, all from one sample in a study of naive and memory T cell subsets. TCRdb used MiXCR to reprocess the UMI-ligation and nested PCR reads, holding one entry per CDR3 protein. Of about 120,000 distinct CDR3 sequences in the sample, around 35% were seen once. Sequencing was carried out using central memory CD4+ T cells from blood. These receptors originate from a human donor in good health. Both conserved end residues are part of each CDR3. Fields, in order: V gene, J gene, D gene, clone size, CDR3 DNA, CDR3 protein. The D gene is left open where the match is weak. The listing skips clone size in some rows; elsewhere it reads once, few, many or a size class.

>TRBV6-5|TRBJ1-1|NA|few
TGTGCCAGCTATAGGTGGGGGGCGGATACTGAAGCTTTCTTT
CASYRWGADTEAFF
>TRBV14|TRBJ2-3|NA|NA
TGTGCCAGCAGCCAAGATCCCTTCGGGAGTCCCCCCTATTTT
CASSQDPFGSPPYF
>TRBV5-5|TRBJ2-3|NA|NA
TGTGCCAGCGGACTCCCCACAGATACGCAGTATTTT
CASGLPTDTQYF
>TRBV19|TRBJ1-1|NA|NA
TGTGCCAGTAGCTATGCTCCAGAGAATTTTCACACTGAAGCTTTCTTT
CASSYAPENFHTEAFF
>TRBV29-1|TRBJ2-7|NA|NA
TGCGGCGGTGGGGGGCCAGATTACGAGCAGTACTTC
CGGGGPDYEQYF
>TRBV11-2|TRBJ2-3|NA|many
TGTGCCAGCAGCCCAGCGAGAGATATCACAGATACGCAGTATTTT
CASSPARDITDTQYF
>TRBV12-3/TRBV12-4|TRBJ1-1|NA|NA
TGTGCCAGCAGTTTACAGGTCTACACTGAAGCTTTCTTT
CASSLQVYTEAFF
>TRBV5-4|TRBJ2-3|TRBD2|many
TGTGCCAGCAGTTTCGGTAGCGGGAGCGCAGATACGCAGTATTTT
CASSFGSGSADTQYF
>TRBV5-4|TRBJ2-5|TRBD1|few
TGTGCCAGCAGCTCGACAGGGAAGGCAGAGACCCAGTACTTC
CASSSTGKAETQYF
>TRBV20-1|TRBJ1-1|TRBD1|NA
TGCAGTGTCAGCAAGGACAGGCAGAACACTGAAGCTTTCTTT
CSVSKDRQNTEAFF
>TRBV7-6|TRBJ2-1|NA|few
TGTGCCAGCAGCGTGACCAGGGAGTACCATGAGCAGTTCTTC
CASSVTREYHEQFF
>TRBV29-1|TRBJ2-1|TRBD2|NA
TGCAGCGTTGACGGGAGGGTAAATGAGCAGTTCTTC
CSVDGRVNEQFF
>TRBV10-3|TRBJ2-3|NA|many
TGTGCTAACCGAGCGGCTAGCACAGATACGCAGTATTTT
CANRAASTDTQYF
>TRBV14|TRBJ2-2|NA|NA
TGTGCCAGCAGCCGAAGGACGGGGCGAGGCCGGGAGCTGTTTTTT
CASSRRTGRGRELFF
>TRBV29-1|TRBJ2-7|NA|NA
TGCAGCGTTTCAGATTCCTACGAGCAGTACTTC
CSVSDSYEQYF
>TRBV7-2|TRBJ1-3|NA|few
TGTGCCAGCAAGAGAACGGTCTCGAGCTCTGGAAACACCATATATTTT
CASKRTVSSSGNTIYF
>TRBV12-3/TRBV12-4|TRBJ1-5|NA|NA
TGTGCCAGCAGTTTACCGGACCGCCGACATCAGCCCCAGCATTTT
CASSLPDRRHQPQHF
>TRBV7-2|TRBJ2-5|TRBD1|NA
TGTGCCAGCTCAGGACAGGGGGCGAGGGGAGAGACCCAGTACTTC
CASSGQGARGETQYF
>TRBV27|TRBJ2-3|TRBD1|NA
TGTGCCAGCAACTCCTTGAATAAGGGCGACAGGGGGCGGCGCACAGATACGCAGTATTTT
CASNSLNKGDRGRRTDTQYF
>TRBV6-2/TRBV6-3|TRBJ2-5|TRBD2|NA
TGTGCCAGCAGTGACGGACTAGCGGGACAAGAGACCCAGTACTTC
CASSDGLAGQETQYF
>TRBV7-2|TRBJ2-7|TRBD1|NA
TGTGCCAGCAGCTTAGGGCAGGGGGCGAACCACGAGCAGTACTTC
CASSLGQGANHEQYF
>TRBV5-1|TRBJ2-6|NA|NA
TGCGCCAGCAGCTACACAGTACATGGGGCCAACGTCCTGACTTTC
CASSYTVHGANVLTF
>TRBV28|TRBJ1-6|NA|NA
TGTGCCAGCAGTTTATATCGTGGCAGAACTTATAATTCACCCCTCCACTTT
CASSLYRGRTYNSPLHF
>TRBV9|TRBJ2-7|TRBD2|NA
TGTGCCAGCAGCGTAGCGGGGGTGACTAGCGGGGCCTACGAGCAGTACTTC
CASSVAGVTSGAYEQYF
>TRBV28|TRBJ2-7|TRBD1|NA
TGTGCCAGCAGCAGTATTGGGACAGGGGTTGGGTACGAGCAGTACTTC
CASSSIGTGVGYEQYF
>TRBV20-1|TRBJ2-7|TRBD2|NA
TGCAGTGCTAGACCAGGACTAGCGGGCCCCTACGAGCAGTACTTC
CSARPGLAGPYEQYF
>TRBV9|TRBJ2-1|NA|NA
TGTGCCAGCAGCGTAGACGGCAGGTATTCCTCCTACAATGAGCAGTTCTTC
CASSVDGRYSSYNEQFF
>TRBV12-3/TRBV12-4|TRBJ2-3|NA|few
TGTGCCAGCAAAAATACAGATACGCAGTATTTT
CASKNTDTQYF
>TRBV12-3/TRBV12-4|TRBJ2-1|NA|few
TGTGCCAGCAGTCCAGGACTTGTACCTGGGAATGAGCAGTTCTTC
CASSPGLVPGNEQFF
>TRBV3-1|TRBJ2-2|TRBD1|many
TGTGCCAGCAGCCACGGGGGACAGGGGCGCCGGAACACCGGGGAGCTGTTTTTT
CASSHGGQGRRNTGELFF
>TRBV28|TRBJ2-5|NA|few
TGTGCCAGCAGTTTACGGGGGAGGTACCAAGAGACCCAGTACTTC
CASSLRGRYQETQYF